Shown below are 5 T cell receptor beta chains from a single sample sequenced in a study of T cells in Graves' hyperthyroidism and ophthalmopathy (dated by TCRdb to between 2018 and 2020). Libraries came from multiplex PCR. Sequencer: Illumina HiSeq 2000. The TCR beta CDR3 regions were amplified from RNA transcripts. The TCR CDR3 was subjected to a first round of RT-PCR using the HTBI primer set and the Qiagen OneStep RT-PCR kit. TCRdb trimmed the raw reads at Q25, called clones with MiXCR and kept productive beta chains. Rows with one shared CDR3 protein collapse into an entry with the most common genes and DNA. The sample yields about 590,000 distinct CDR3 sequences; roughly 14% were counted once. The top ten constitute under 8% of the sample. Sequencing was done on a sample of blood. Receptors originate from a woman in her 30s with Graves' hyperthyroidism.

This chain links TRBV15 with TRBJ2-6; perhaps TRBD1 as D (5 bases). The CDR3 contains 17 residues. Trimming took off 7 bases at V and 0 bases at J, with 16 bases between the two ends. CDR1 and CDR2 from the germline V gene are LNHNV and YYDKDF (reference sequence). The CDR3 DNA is TGTGCCACCACTAGGGGATCCTCAAACTCTGGGGCCAACGTCCTGACTTTC. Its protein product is CATTRGSSNSGANVLTF.

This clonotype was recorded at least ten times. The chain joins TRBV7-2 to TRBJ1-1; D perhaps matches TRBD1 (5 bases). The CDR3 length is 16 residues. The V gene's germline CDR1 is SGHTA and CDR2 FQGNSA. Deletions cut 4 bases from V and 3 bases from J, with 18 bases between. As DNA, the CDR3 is TGTGCCAGCAGCTACTCATTGCTGGGGGTGGACACTGAAGCTTTCTTT. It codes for CASSYSLLGVDTEAFF. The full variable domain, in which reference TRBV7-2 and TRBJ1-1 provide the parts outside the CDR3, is GAGVSQSPSNKVTEKGKDVELRCDPISGHTALYWYRQSLGQGLEFLIYFQGNSAPDKSGLPSDRFSAERTGGSVSTLTIQRTQQEDSAVYLCASSYSLLGVDTEAFFGQGTRLTVV.

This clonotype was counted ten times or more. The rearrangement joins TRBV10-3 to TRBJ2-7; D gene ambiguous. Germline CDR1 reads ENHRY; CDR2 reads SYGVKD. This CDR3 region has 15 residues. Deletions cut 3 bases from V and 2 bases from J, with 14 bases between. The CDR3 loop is CAISELAWEPYEQYF. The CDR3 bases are TGTGCCATCAGTGAACTCGCCTGGGAACCCTACGAGCAGTACTTC.

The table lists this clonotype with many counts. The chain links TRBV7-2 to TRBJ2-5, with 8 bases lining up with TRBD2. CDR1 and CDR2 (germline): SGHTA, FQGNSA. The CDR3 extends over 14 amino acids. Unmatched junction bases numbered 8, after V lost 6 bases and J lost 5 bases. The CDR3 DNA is TGTGCCAGCAGTCCCGGGACTAGAGGGGAGACCCAGTACTTC. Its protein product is CASSPGTRGETQYF.

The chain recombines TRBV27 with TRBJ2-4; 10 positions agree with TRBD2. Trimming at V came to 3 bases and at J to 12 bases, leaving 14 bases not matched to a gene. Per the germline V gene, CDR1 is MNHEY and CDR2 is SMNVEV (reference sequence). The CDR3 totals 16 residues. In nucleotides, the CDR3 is TGTGCCAGCAGTTTTATTCCGCCTCCTGGGACTAGCGATCAGTACTTC. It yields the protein CASSFIPPPGTSDQYF.